The 30 T cell receptor beta chains in this list originate from one sample, sequenced in a study of preoperative IRX-2 immunotherapy in early breast cancer. Clones were read by immunoSEQ multiplex PCR, and TCRdb kept only the in-frame ones, dropping some. Of tens of thousands of clones listed, 90% to 95% are singletons. Treatment reported: preoperative locoregional IRX-2 cytokine immunotherapy. The sample was acquired from a patient treated with IRX-2 immunotherapy. These receptors were taken from a human donor with breast cancer.

The gene calls are TRBV6-1 and TRBJ2-7, with D unresolved. Germline V gene lookup returns CDR1 MNHNS and CDR2 SASEGT. Trimming pared 5 bases from V and 6 bases from J, leaving 8 bases between. The CDR3 length is 11 residues. CDR3 bases: TGTGCCAGCAGTTTCCCCGCCGAGCAGTACTTC. Encoded protein: CASSFPAEQYF.

This rearrangement joins TRBV18 to TRBJ2-5, with D tentatively TRBD2 (6 bases). Trimming took off 2 bases at V and 7 bases at J, with 20 bases between the two ends. Germline CDR1 and CDR2: KGHSH and LQKENI. This CDR3 is 16 amino acids long. As DNA, the CDR3 is TGTGCCAGCTCACCAACCTCCGGGACTTTATATGTGACCCAGTACTTC. Encoded protein: CASSPTSGTLYVTQYF.

The chain joins TRBV7-9 to TRBJ1-4; D perhaps matches TRBD1 (5 bases). CDR1 is SEHNR and CDR2 is FQNEAQ in the germline V gene (reference sequence). CDR3 length: 11 amino acids. V was clipped by 7 bases and J by 13 bases, with 13 bases between them. The CDR3 bases are TGTGCCAGCACCCCCGGGGCGGGACTGTTTTTT. Its translation: CASTPGAGLFF.

The rearrangement uses TRBV4-1 and TRBJ1-6; no reliable D call. CDR3 length: 17 residues. Looked up from germline, CDR1 is MGHRA and CDR2 is YSYEKL. Trimming shortened V by 1 base and J by 8 bases, and 18 bases separated the two germline ends. In DNA, the CDR3 is TGCGCCAGCAGCCAAGCCCCCTTGGTCCGAGGAGATTCACCCCTCCACTTT. Its translation is CASSQAPLVRGDSPLHF.

The genes are TRBV11-3 and TRBJ2-7; 10 bases are a match to TRBD2. The V and J ends lost 8 bases and 4 bases, in that order; junction bases with no gene match: 14. In germline, CDR1 is SGHNT, CDR2 YENEEA. The CDR3 is 16 amino acids. The CDR3 bases are TGTGCCAGCTCCCCCGGGACTAGCGTCCGGTCATACGAGCAGTACTTC. Translating it yields CASSPGTSVRSYEQYF.

The chain uses TRBV10-3 and TRBJ2-4; D gene ambiguous. The ends were cut back, 2 bases at V and 3 bases at J, with 5 bases in the middle. Per the germline V gene, CDR1 is ENHRY and CDR2 is SYGVKD. The CDR3 extends over 13 amino acids. The CDR3, as DNA: TGTGCCATCAGTGAGGCAGTCAAAAACATTCAGTACTTC. Encoded protein: CAISEAVKNIQYF.

The J gene is TRBJ2-5, the V gene TRBV9; 12 nucleotides match TRBD1. The germline V gene encodes CDR1 SGDLS and CDR2 YYNGEE. The CDR3 sequence is 15 residues long. V trimming: 3 bases; J trimming: 5 bases; junction bases outside the gene matches: 5. Here the CDR3 DNA reads TGTGCCAGCAGCGCTGGGACAGGGGGCGAGGAGACCCAGTACTTC. It translates to CASSAGTGGEETQYF. Drawing the rest from reference TRBV9 and TRBJ2-5, the complete variable domain is DSGVTQTPKHLITATGQRVTLRCSPRSGDLSVYWYQQSLDQGLQFLIQYYNGEERAKGNILERFSAQQFPDLHSELNLSSLELGDSALYFCASSAGTGGEETQYFGPGTRLLVL.

The chain links TRBV5-8 to TRBJ2-4; D is ambiguous. Trimming left V 0 bases short and J 0 bases short, with 7 bases between. This CDR3 region has 15 residues. From germline, CDR1 is SGHTS and CDR2 YDEGEE. CDR3 in DNA: TGTGCCAGCAGCTTGGGGCGGATAGCCAAAAACATTCAGTACTTC. The encoded protein is CASSLGRIAKNIQYF.

The chain uses TRBV20-1 and TRBJ2-7; 7 bases map to TRBD1. The CDR3 length is 11 residues. V was clipped by 7 bases and J by 5 bases; unmatched bases: 5. Germline V gene data show CDR1 as DFQATT and CDR2 as SNEGSKA (reference sequence). The CDR3 coding sequence is TGCAGTGTACCCACAGGGGACGAGCAGTACTTC. Amino acids: CSVPTGDEQYF.

This clone was seen only once. V usage is TRBV21-1 and J usage is TRBJ2-7; TRBD1 is the table's D call and was not checked against the DNA. TRBV21-1 is designated a pseudogene. The CDR3 is made up of 18 amino acids. The CDR3 is CASSRRVAGQGGSYEQYF. For the CDR3, the DNA is TGTGCCAGCAGCCGACGGGTAGCGGGACAGGGGGGATCCTACGAGCAGTACTTC.

The rearrangement links TRBV25-1 to TRBJ1-1; D might be TRBD1 (5 bases). Germline V gives CDR1 MGHDK, CDR2 SYGVNS. The V end lost 1 base, the J end lost 2 bases, and 14 bases lay between the germline ends. This CDR3 contains 16 residues. The CDR3 protein is CASSEFAGHFNTEAFF. CDR3 nucleotide sequence: TGTGCCAGCAGTGAATTCGCGGGGCACTTTAACACTGAAGCTTTCTTT.

The chain employs TRBV7-3 and TRBJ2-1; 8 positions agree with TRBD2. Losses at the gene ends were 4 bases for V and 8 bases for J; bases not matched to a gene: 10. Germline V gene sequence: CDR1 SGHTA, CDR2 FQGTGA. The CDR3 runs 15 residues. The CDR3 coding sequence is TGTGCCAGCAGCTCGATCACGGGAGGGCCCGATGAGCAGTTCTTC. Its translation: CASSSITGGPDEQFF.

J is TRBJ2-4 and V is TRBV7-8; D gene ambiguous. Trimming took 3 bases from V and 5 from J, leaving 11 bases between them. Germline V gene data show CDR1 as SGHVS and CDR2 as FQNEAQ. The CDR3 sequence is 14 residues long. The CDR3 DNA follows: TGTGCCAGCAGCTTCGCAGGCGGAGAAAACATTCAGTACTTC. Translating it yields CASSFAGGENIQYF.

The CDR3 region is CASSLRTGPTYEQYF. The CDR3 DNA reads as TGTGCCAGCAGCCTTCGGACAGGGCCAACCTACGAGCAGTACTTC. The chain links TRBV13 to TRBJ2-7; 8 bases align to TRBD1. The ends lost 5 bases at V and 2 bases at J; junction bases unmatched: 8. Germline-derived CDR1 and CDR2 are PRHDT and FYEKMQ (reference sequence). This CDR3 is built from 15 residues.

The J gene is TRBJ2-5, the V gene TRBV7-9, with a tentative D call TRBD2 (5 bases). The germline V and J ends were trimmed by 2 bases and 2 bases, with 12 bases remaining between them. The germline CDR1 and CDR2 sequences are SEHNR and FQNEAQ (reference sequence). The CDR3 has 15 amino acids. DNA for the CDR3: TGTGCCAGCAGCTTATCCAGCGGCGGGCAAGAGACCCAGTACTTC. Translated, it gives CASSLSSGGQETQYF.

The chain uses TRBV30 and TRBJ1-5; D gene unclear. Germline CDR1 is GTSNPN and CDR2 is SVGIG (reference sequence). The V and J ends lost 0 bases and 7 bases respectively, with 10 bases between them. The CDR3 spans 13 residues. In DNA form, the CDR3 reads TGTGCCTGGAGTGTCGGGGTTTTGCAGCCCCAGCATTTT. Amino acids: CAWSVGVLQPQHF.

The chain carries TRBV14 and TRBJ1-1; possibly TRBD1 for D (6 bases). The V gene lost 5 bases and the J gene lost 10 bases, with 29 bases spanning the gap. Per the germline V gene, CDR1 is SGHDN and CDR2 is FVKESK. This CDR3 is 17 amino acids long. The CDR3 nucleotides are TGTGCCAGCAGCTATGGTTTGCCGGGACAAAGGGGCCGGCGAGCTTTCTTT. Translating it yields CASSYGLPGQRGRRAFF.

This sequence joins TRBV4-1 and TRBJ2-7; D may match TRBD1 or TRBD2 (6 bases each). The CDR3 is made up of 16 amino acids. Germline-derived CDR1 and CDR2 are MGHRA and YSYEKL. The V and J ends lost 4 bases and 2 bases respectively, with 18 bases between them. The CDR3 bases are TGCGCCAGCAGCCTGGCGAGAGGGGGACTTACCTACGAGCAGTACTTC. Residues: CASSLARGGLTYEQYF.

The V and J genes are TRBV27 and TRBJ2-5; D may be TRBD1 or TRBD2 (5 bases each). The CDR3 covers 14 residues. Germline V gene data show CDR1 as MNHEY and CDR2 as SMNVEV (reference sequence). V shed 10 bases and J shed 5 bases, with 20 bases lying between them. The CDR3 spells CATQPGLAAETQYF. The CDR3 nucleotides are TGTGCCACCCAGCCGGGGCTAGCTGCGGAGACCCAGTACTTC.

The chain carries TRBV9 and TRBJ2-2; D tentatively reads TRBD1 or TRBD2 (5 bases each). V was shortened by 2 bases and J by 7 bases, with 12 bases between the two germline ends. This CDR3 has 14 residues. Germline values: CDR1 SGDLS, CDR2 YYNGEE. For the CDR3, the DNA is TGTGCCAGCAGCGTCACGATGGGGGTCGGGGAGCTGTTTTTT. Amino acids: CASSVTMGVGELFF.

The V and J genes are TRBV4-1 and TRBJ1-2; D remains ambiguous. CDR1 and CDR2 (germline): MGHRA, YSYEKL. V was cut by 0 bases and J by 7 bases, with 15 bases left in between. The CDR3 length is 15 residues. The CDR3 nucleotides read TGCGCCAGCAGCCAAGATAGGTACGGGTTGGGTGGCTACACCTTC. This translates into CASSQDRYGLGGYTF.

The rearrangement links TRBV5-1 to TRBJ2-3; the match to TRBD1 covers 8 bases. Trimming at V came to 7 bases and at J to 2 bases, leaving 6 bases not matched to a gene. CDR1 is SGHRS and CDR2 is YFSETQ in the germline V gene. The CDR3 totals 14 residues. In nucleotides, the CDR3 is TGCGCCAGCCTCTTGGGACAGGCCACAGATACGCAGTATTTT. Amino acid sequence: CASLLGQATDTQYF.

The CDR3 protein is CASSSGTGSSLAKNIQYF. The CDR3 DNA sequence: TGTGCCAGCAGTTCCGGGACAGGGTCATCCTTAGCCAAAAACATTCAGTACTTC. V and J are TRBV27 and TRBJ2-4, with 9 positions matching TRBD1. This CDR3 contains 18 residues. The V gene end was trimmed by 4 bases and the J gene end by 0 bases; junction bases not matched to a gene: 10. In germline, CDR1 is MNHEY, CDR2 SMNVEV (reference sequence).

The chain uses TRBV18 and TRBJ2-7; D remains unclear. V lost 3 bases and J 7 bases, leaving 16 bases between the germline ends. The germline V gene has CDR1 KGHSH and CDR2 LQKENI. This CDR3 has 14 amino acids. Here the CDR3 DNA reads TGTGCCAGCTCACCGACCGAGACGGTAATTGAGCAGTACTTC. Its protein is CASSPTETVIEQYF.

The chain is built from TRBV25-1 and TRBJ1-2; a possible D gene is TRBD1 (6 bases). From germline, CDR1 is MGHDK and CDR2 SYGVNS. Trimming shortened V by 7 bases and J by 7 bases, and 16 bases separated the two germline ends. There are 13 residues in the CDR3. The CDR3 DNA follows: TGTGCCAGCAAGGGGGAGGGAATAGGTGGCTACACCTTC. Amino acid sequence: CASKGEGIGGYTF.

This chain connects TRBV5-4 to TRBJ2-3; a weak D match, TRBD1 (6 bases). V dropped 0 bases and J dropped 11 bases, with 19 bases sitting between them. Looked up from germline, CDR1 is SGHNT and CDR2 is YYREEE (reference sequence). This CDR3 contains 15 residues. The CDR3 sequence: CASSLGGQADLLQYF. The CDR3 nucleotides are TGTGCCAGCAGCTTGGGGGGGCAGGCCGACCTCCTGCAGTATTTT.

V and J are TRBV28 and TRBJ1-5; 8 bases map to TRBD1. The junction had 4 bases not matched to a gene; V was cut back by 2 bases and J by 4 bases. The germline gives CDR1 MDHEN, CDR2 SYDVKM. The CDR3 extends over 15 amino acids. DNA of the CDR3: TGTGCCAGCAGTTTACTGGACAGGGCTAATCAGCCCCAGCATTTT. It translates to CASSLLDRANQPQHF.

The rearrangement joins TRBV5-8 to TRBJ2-3; D ambiguous. This CDR3 spans 16 amino acids. Germline loops: CDR1 SGHTS, CDR2 YDEGEE. V was cut by 2 bases and J by 2 bases, with 15 bases left in between. CDR3 region: CASSLKTHSTTDTQYF. The CDR3, as DNA: TGTGCCAGCAGCTTAAAGACTCACTCCACCACAGATACGCAGTATTTT.

This clone was observed once. V gene TRBV2 combines with J gene TRBJ2-6; possible D gene TRBD2, 6 bases. CDR3 size: 16 residues. CDR1 and CDR2 from the germline V gene are SNHLY and FYNNEI. The germline V and J ends were trimmed by 8 bases and 0 bases, with 14 bases remaining between them. The CDR3 here is CASGRDSGSGANVLTF. For the CDR3, the DNA is TGTGCCAGCGGCCGGGACTCAGGCTCTGGGGCCAACGTCCTGACTTTC.

The J gene is TRBJ1-2, the V gene TRBV4-1; TRBD1 might be the D (5 bases). The germline CDR1 and CDR2 sequences are MGHRA and YSYEKL. The V end was cut by 1 base, the J end by 2 bases, with 14 bases between. This CDR3 is 16 amino acids long. CDR3 sequence reads: CASSQASTVLNYGYTF. Here the CDR3 DNA reads TGCGCCAGCAGCCAAGCCTCGACAGTACTAAACTATGGCTACACCTTC.